The present T cell receptor (beta chain) was sequenced within a study of Graves' ophthalmopathy and Graves' hyperthyroidism. Trimming pared 0 bases from V and 3 bases from J, leaving 9 bases between. The CDR3 sequence is 14 residues long. Germline V gene data show CDR1 as SGHDN and CDR2 as FVKESK. As for this clonotype: Its antigen is still unknown.

RNA transcripts provided the template for amplifying TCR beta CDR3 regions. The workflow started with a first-round RT-PCR run with HTBI primers and then moved on to a second-round multiplex PCR. TCRdb ran MiXCR on the multiplex PCR reads and lists one entry per CDR3 protein. The repertoire holds under 400,000 distinct CDR3 sequences, with about a sixth as singletons. Whole-study findings and limits: Most expanded thyroid clonotypes above 0.001 frequency also appeared in blood. A classifier, a 13-signature model, separated ophthalmopathy from stable hyperthyroidism with approximately 87% sensitivity and approximately 81% specificity.

The receptor comes from an adult man with Graves' ophthalmopathy. The chain has TRBV14 and TRBJ2-7; D unresolved. Sequenced sample: peripheral blood. DNA for the CDR3: TGTGCCAGCAGCCAAGACCTGAACAACTACGAGCAGTACTTC. This translates into CASSQDLNNYEQYF.